This TCR beta chain emerged from a study of blood T cell repertoires in COVID-19. The V gene lost 2 bases and the J gene lost 6 bases, with 11 bases spanning the gap. The CDR3 consists of 12 residues. In germline, CDR1 is GTSNPN, CDR2 SVGIG (reference sequence). The table came from immunoSEQ multiplex PCR; TCRdb's copy has only in-frame clones and leaves some out. The table shows fewer than 350,000 clones, with under 95% occurring only once. This TCR was sampled from a middle-aged woman with acute COVID-19. The sample taken for sequencing was PBMCs or T cells enriched from blood (not recorded which). V and J are TRBV30 and TRBJ2-7, with D possibly being TRBD2 (6 bases). For the CDR3, the DNA is TGTGCCTGGAGTCCGAGGGGAGGCGAGCAGTACTTC. Protein product: CAWSPRGGEQYF.